One T cell receptor beta chain is described in this entry. Seattle-derived patients entered the study during active infection and were followed longitudinally. The data were taken from a study of blood T cell repertoires in COVID-19. Whole-study context: Both acute and convalescent COVID-19 samples were obtained from the United States, Italy and Spain. PBMCs, B-cell-depleted T cells, or T cells were the source of the cDNA or gDNA that made up the material.

Trimming stripped 4 bases from V and 0 bases from J, with 16 bases between. The germline V gene encodes CDR1 SNHLY and CDR2 FYNNEI. The length of the CDR3 is 17 residues. TCRdb keeps only in-frame clones here, not all; method: immunoSEQ multiplex PCR. The sample shows roughly 300,000 clones, more than 85% of them seen only once. The sample was peripheral blood. The chain joins TRBV2 to TRBJ1-3, with unresolved D. The clonotype comes from a woman younger than 45 with COVID-19, enrolled during active disease. The CDR3 region is CASSARTAPLSGNTIYF. The CDR3 coding sequence is TGTGCCAGCAGTGCCCGGACTGCCCCACTCTCTGGAAACACCATATATTTT.